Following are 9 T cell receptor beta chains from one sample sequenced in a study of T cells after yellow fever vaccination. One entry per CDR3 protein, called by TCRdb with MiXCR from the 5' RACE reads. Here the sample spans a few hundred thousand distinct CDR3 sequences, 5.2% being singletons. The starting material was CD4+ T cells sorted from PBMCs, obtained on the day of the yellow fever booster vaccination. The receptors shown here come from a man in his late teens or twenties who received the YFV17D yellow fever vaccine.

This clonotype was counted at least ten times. The CDR3 DNA is TGTGCCAGCAGCTTAAGGCCGGGGGGCTATGCAACTAATGAAAAACTGTTTTTT. Encoded protein: CASSLRPGGYATNEKLFF. V is TRBV7-9 and J is TRBJ1-4; perhaps TRBD1 as D (6 bases). V shed 2 bases and J shed 0 bases, with 16 bases lying between them. Germline V gene sequence: CDR1 SEHNR, CDR2 FQNEAQ (reference sequence). The length of the CDR3 is 18 residues.

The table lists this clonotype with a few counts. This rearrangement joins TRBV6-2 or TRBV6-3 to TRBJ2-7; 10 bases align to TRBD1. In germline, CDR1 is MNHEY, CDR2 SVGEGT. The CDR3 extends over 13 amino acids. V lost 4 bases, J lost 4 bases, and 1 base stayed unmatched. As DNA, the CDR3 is TGTGCCAGCAGTTGGGACAGGGGTTACGAGCAGTACGTC. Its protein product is CASSWDRGYEQYV.

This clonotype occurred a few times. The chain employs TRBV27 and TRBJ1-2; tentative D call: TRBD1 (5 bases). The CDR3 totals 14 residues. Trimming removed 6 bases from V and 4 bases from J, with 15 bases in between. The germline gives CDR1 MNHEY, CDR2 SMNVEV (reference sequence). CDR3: CASRKQGSFYGYTF. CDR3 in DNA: TGTGCCAGCAGGAAGCAGGGTTCTTTCTATGGCTACACCTTC.

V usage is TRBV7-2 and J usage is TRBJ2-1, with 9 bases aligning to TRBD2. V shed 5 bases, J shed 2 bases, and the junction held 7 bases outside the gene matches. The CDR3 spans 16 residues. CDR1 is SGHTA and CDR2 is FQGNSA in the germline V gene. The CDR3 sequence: CASSGPGLAAYNEQFF. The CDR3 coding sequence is TGTGCCAGCAGCGGGCCGGGACTAGCTGCCTACAATGAGCAGTTCTTC.

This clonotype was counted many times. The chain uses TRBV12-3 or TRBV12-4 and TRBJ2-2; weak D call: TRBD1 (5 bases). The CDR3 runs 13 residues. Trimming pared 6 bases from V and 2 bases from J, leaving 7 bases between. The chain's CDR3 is CASSQGNTGELFF. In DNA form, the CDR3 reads TGTGCCAGCAGCCAGGGTAACACCGGGGAGCTGTTTTTT.

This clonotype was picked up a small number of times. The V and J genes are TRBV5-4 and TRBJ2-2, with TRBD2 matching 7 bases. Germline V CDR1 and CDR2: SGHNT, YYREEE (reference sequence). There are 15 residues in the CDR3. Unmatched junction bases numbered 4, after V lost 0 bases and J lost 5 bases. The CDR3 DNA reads TGTGCCAGCAGCTTGGGCCAGCGGGGAACCGGGGAGCTGTTTTTT. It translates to CASSLGQRGTGELFF.

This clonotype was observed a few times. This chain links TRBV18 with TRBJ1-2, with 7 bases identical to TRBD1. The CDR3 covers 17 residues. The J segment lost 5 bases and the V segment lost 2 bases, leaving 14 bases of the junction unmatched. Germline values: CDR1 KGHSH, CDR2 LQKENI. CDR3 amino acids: CASSPSQGTPFYYGYTF. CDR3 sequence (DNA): TGTGCCAGCTCACCATCACAGGGGACCCCGTTCTATTATGGCTACACCTTC.

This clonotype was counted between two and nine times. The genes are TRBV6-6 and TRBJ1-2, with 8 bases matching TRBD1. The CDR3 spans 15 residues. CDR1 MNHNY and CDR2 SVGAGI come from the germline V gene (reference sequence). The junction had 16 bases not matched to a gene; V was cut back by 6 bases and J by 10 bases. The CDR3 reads CASSLPPGQVGDYTF. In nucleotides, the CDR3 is TGTGCCAGCAGCCTACCGCCGGGACAGGTCGGCGACTACACCTTC.

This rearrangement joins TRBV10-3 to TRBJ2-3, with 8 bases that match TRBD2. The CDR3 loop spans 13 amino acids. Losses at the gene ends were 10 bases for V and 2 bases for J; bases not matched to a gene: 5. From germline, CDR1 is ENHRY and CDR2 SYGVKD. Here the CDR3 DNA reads TGTGCCAGCGGGACTAGTCCCACAGATACGCAGTATTTT. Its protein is CASGTSPTDTQYF.